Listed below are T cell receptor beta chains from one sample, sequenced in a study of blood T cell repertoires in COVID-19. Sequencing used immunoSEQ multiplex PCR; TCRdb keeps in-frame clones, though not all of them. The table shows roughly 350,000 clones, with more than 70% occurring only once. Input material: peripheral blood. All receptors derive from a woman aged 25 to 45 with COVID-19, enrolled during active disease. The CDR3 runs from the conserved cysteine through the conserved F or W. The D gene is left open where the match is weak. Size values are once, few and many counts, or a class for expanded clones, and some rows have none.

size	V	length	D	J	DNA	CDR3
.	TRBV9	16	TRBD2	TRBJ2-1	TGTGCCAGCAGCGGCCCGTTAGCGGGAGTCTACAATGAGCAGTTCTTC	CASSGPLAGVYNEQFF
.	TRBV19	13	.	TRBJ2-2	TGTGCCAGTAGTAACAGGAACACCGGGGAGCTGTTTTTT	CASSNRNTGELFF
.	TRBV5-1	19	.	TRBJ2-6	TGCGCCAGCAGCCCTTGGGAGGGACAGGCATTCTCTGGGGCCAACGTCCTGACTTTC	CASSPWEGQAFSGANVLTF
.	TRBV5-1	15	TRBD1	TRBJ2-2	TGCGCCAGCAGCTTAAGGACAGGGATCACCGGGGAGCTGTTTTTT	CASSLRTGITGELFF
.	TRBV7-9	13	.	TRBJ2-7	TGTGCCAGCAGCTCCGAGGCGGTCTCAGAGCAGTACTTC	CASSSEAVSEQYF
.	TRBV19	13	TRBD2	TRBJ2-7	TGTGCCAGTAGTATAGCGGGAGGCTACGAGCAGTACTTC	CASSIAGGYEQYF
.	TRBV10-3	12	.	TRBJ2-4	TGTGCCACCGAAGGGGAAGAAAACATTCAGTACTTC	CATEGEENIQYF
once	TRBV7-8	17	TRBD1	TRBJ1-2	TGTGCCAGCAGCTCCTTACGTCAGGGGGGATTAGTCGATGGCTACACCTTC	CASSSLRQGGLVDGYTF
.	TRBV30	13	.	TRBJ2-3	TGTGCCTGGACCCGGATCGGGACAGATACGCAGTATTTT	CAWTRIGTDTQYF
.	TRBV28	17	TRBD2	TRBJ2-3	TGTGCCAGCAGTTCCCCGCCCGGACTAGCGGGAGGGTATACGCAGTATTTT	CASSSPPGLAGGYTQYF
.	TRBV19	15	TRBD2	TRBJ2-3	TGTGCCAGTAAAACTAGCGGGAGTGCGGGGGATACGCAGTATTTT	CASKTSGSAGDTQYF
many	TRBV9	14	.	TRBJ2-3	TGTGCCAGCAGCGTAGTAGGAGGCCCAGATACGCAGTATTTT	CASSVVGGPDTQYF
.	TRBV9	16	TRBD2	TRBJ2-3	TGTGCCAGCAGCGTAGCCGGCGGGAGGGCAACAGATACGCAGTATTTT	CASSVAGGRATDTQYF
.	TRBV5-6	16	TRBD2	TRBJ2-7	TGTGCCAGCAGCTTTCGACTAGCGGGAGGGCCTTACGAGCAGTACTTC	CASSFRLAGGPYEQYF
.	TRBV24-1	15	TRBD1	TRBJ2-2	TGTGCCACCAGGGGACAGGGCGGGGGCACCGGGGAGCTGTTTTTT	CATRGQGGGTGELFF
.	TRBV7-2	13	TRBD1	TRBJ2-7	TGTGCCAGCAGCTTAGGGACAGGGCAAGAGCAGTACTTC	CASSLGTGQEQYF
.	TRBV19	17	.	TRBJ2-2	TGTGCCAGTACCCTAATAGCGGAAGAGCAGGGCACCGGGGAGCTGTTTTTT	CASTLIAEEQGTGELFF
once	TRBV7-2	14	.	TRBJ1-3	TGTGCCAGCAGCTTAAGTGTACAGGGAAACACCATATATTTT	CASSLSVQGNTIYF
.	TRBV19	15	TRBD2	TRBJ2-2	TGTGCCAGTAGGCTGATAGCGGGAGACACCGGGGAGCTGTTTTTT	CASRLIAGDTGELFF
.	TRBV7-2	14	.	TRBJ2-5	TGTGCCACCGGACGGGGTAAGGGTCAAGAGACCCAGTACTTC	CATGRGKGQETQYF
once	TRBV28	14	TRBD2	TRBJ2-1	TGTGCCAGCAGTGGACTAGCGGGACCCAATGAGCAGTTCTTC	CASSGLAGPNEQFF
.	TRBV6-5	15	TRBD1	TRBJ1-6	TGTGCCAGTGAACCGGGACAGCGGTATAATTCACCCCTCCACTTT	CASEPGQRYNSPLHF
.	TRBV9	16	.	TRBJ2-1	TGTGCCAGCAGCCCCGAGCGGAGAAGCTCCTACAATGAGCAGTTCTTC	CASSPERRSSYNEQFF
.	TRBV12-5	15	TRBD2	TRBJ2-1	TGTGCTAGTGGTTTGGTACTAGCGGCCTACAATGAGCAGTTCTTC	CASGLVLAAYNEQFF
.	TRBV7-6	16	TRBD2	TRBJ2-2	TGTGCCAGCAGCCACCTACTAGCGGGGGACACCGGGGAGCTGTTTTTT	CASSHLLAGDTGELFF